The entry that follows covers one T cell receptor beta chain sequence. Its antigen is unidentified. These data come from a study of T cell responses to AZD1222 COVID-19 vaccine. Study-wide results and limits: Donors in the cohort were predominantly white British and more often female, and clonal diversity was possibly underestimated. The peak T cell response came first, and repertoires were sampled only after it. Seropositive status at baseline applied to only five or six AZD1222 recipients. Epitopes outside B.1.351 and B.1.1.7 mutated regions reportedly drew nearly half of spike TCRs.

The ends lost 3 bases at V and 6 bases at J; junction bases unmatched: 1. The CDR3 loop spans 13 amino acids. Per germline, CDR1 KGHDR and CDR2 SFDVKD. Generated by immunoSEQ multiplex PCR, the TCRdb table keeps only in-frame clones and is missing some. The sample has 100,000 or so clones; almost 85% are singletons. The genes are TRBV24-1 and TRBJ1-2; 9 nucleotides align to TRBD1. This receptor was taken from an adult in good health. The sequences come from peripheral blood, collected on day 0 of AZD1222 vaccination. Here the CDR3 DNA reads TGTGCCACCAGTGATCGGGACAGGGATGGCTACACCTTC. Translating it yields CATSDRDRDGYTF.